These T cell receptor beta chains were read from a single sample in a study of early T cells in non-severe SARS-CoV-2 infection. Each CDR3 protein is one row after TCRdb ran MiXCR on the 5' RACE reads. The sample yields about 94,000 distinct CDR3 sequences, 13% seen once. Material for sequencing was whole blood. All receptors come from an adult who was a healthcare worker with PCR-confirmed SARS-CoV-2 infection or an uninfected control (not recorded which). The CDR3 runs from the conserved cysteine through the conserved F or W. A D gene is named only where the DNA matches it firmly. Not every row has a clone size; where given, it reads once, few, many or a size class.

v_gene	abundance	j_gene	d_gene	CDR3aa	CDR3nt
TRBV28	NA	TRBJ2-1	NA	CASRVRGEQFF	TGTGCCAGCAGGGTGCGGGGAGAGCAGTTCTTC
TRBV29-1	many	TRBJ2-7	TRBD1	CSIRTGGEQYF	TGCAGCATCAGGACAGGTGGCGAGCAGTACTTC
TRBV7-2	many	TRBJ2-4	TRBD1	CASSLTGAGFKIQYF	TGTGCCAGCAGCTTAACAGGGGCGGGTTTCAAGATTCAGTACTTC
TRBV7-3	many	TRBJ2-1	TRBD2	CASSQAGEISNEQFF	TGTGCCAGCAGCCAGGCGGGGGAGATAAGCAATGAGCAGTTCTTC
TRBV7-6	many	TRBJ2-6	NA	CASSLGGGSSGANVLTF	TGTGCCAGCAGCTTGGGAGGGGGGTCCTCTGGGGCCAACGTCCTGACTTTC
TRBV18	many	TRBJ2-1	NA	CASSPLGGRDNEQFF	TGTGCCAGCTCACCACTGGGGGGCCGCGACAATGAGCAGTTCTTC
TRBV7-9	few	TRBJ2-4	NA	CASSTTGFLGGGAKNIQYF	TGTGCCAGCAGCACCACTGGGTTCCTAGGGGGAGGAGCCAAAAACATTCAGTACTTC
TRBV6-6	NA	TRBJ1-5	NA	CASSYSTYQPQHF	TGTGCCAGCAGTTACTCCACCTATCAGCCCCAGCATTTT
TRBV28	few	TRBJ1-3	NA	CASKRDKEHPGNTIYF	TGTGCCTCAAAGCGGGACAAAGAGCATCCTGGAAACACCATATATTTT
TRBV28	few	TRBJ2-3	NA	CASSLGDPYTDTQYF	TGTGCCAGCAGTTTGGGGGACCCTTACACAGATACGCAGTATTTT
TRBV6-2/TRBV6-3	few	TRBJ1-5	NA	CASSYPRQDQPQHF	TGTGCCAGCAGTTACCCCCGTCAGGATCAGCCCCAGCATTTT
TRBV29-1	NA	TRBJ1-3	NA	CSVGTSGNTIYF	TGCAGCGTTGGGACCTCTGGAAACACCATATATTTT
TRBV21-1	many	TRBJ2-7	NA	CASSKLRWDRGPGEQYF	TGTGCCAGCAGCAAACTGAGGTGGGACAGGGGGCCGGGGGAGCAGTACTTC
TRBV7-2	NA	TRBJ2-3	TRBD2	CASSPSGAETQYF	TGTGCCAGCAGTCCAAGCGGGGCGGAGACGCAGTATTTT
TRBV9	few	TRBJ2-3	NA	CASSAFGTTDTQYF	TGTGCCAGCAGCGCCTTTGGGACCACAGATACGCAGTATTTT
TRBV7-2	many	TRBJ2-2	NA	CASSRFGTGELFF	TGTGCCAGCAGCCGCTTCGGCACCGGGGAGCTGTTTTTT
TRBV5-1	many	TRBJ1-1	NA	CASSRQDDTEAFF	TGCGCCAGCAGCCGGCAGGACGACACTGAAGCTTTCTTT
TRBV5-6	few	TRBJ1-6	NA	CASSPVTGERSPLHF	TGTGCCAGCAGCCCAGTGACAGGCGAAAGGTCACCCCTCCACTTT
TRBV4-1	NA	TRBJ2-7	TRBD1	CASSSRSGQVVNEQYF	TGCGCCAGCAGCTCTCGATCGGGACAGGTGGTGAACGAGCAGTACTTC
TRBV28	few	TRBJ1-2	NA	CASTNWGANYGYTF	TGTGCCAGCACCAACTGGGGAGCTAACTATGGCTACACCTTC
TRBV6-5	NA	TRBJ2-6	NA	CASSYSTGIGSSGANVLTF	TGTGCCAGCAGTTACTCGACGGGAATTGGGTCCTCTGGGGCCAACGTCCTGACTTTC
TRBV11-2	NA	TRBJ2-1	NA	CASSFNGLGPIF	TGTGCCAGCAGCTTCAACGGACTGGGCCCAATCTTC
TRBV29-1	NA	TRBJ2-1	TRBD2	CSVVWLAGGMDEQFF	TGCAGCGTTGTGTGGCTAGCGGGGGGTATGGATGAGCAGTTCTTC
TRBV28	NA	TRBJ1-2	NA	CASSTLASGYTF	TGTGCCAGCAGCACCCTCGCCTCTGGCTACACCTTC
TRBV20-1	NA	TRBJ2-7	NA	CSASDSNFYEQYF	TGCAGTGCCTCGGACTCAAACTTCTACGAGCAGTACTTC
TRBV11-2	many	TRBJ2-3	NA	CASSLGLETDTQYF	TGTGCCAGCAGCTTAGGGCTAGAAACAGATACGCAGTATTTT
TRBV5-4	NA	TRBJ2-7	NA	CASSLGVSYDQYF	TGTGCCAGCAGCTTGGGGGTCTCCTACGACCAGTACTTC
TRBV10-3	few	TRBJ2-7	TRBD2	CAISGLAGTTYEQYF	TGTGCCATCAGCGGACTAGCGGGGACTACCTACGAGCAGTACTTC
TRBV29-1	NA	TRBJ1-1	NA	CSVEVPGSTEAFF	TGCAGCGTTGAAGTCCCAGGAAGCACTGAAGCTTTCTTT
TRBV20-1	NA	TRBJ1-1	NA	CSASRQAPTANTEAFF	TGCAGTGCTAGCCGACAGGCCCCCACTGCGAACACTGAAGCTTTCTTT
TRBV28	few	TRBJ1-1	TRBD1	CASSPWAGGSLNTEAFF	TGTGCCAGCAGTCCTTGGGCAGGGGGATCTTTGAACACTGAAGCTTTCTTT
TRBV5-1	NA	TRBJ2-2	NA	CASSLQTRVTGELFF	TGCGCCAGCAGCTTACAAACCCGGGTCACCGGGGAGCTGTTTTTT
TRBV3-1	many	TRBJ2-5	NA	CASSQRGTQETQYF	TGTGCCAGCAGCCAGAGAGGGACCCAAGAGACCCAGTACTTC
TRBV28	many	TRBJ2-1	TRBD2	CASSPRGAGGHEQFF	TGTGCCAGCAGCCCGAGAGGGGCGGGGGGGCATGAGCAGTTCTTC
TRBV27	many	TRBJ1-5	NA	CASSFNSRGNQPQHF	TGTGCCAGCAGTTTCAATAGTAGGGGCAATCAGCCCCAGCATTTT
TRBV4-2	NA	TRBJ1-3	NA	CASSQDTSGNTIYF	TGTGCCAGCAGCCAAGACACCTCTGGAAACACCATATATTTT
TRBV5-1	NA	TRBJ2-1	NA	CASSLVSGSIYNEQFF	TGCGCCAGCAGCTTGGTCAGCGGCTCTATCTACAATGAGCAGTTCTTC
TRBV4-1	few	TRBJ2-7	TRBD1	CASRQGQGYEQYF	TGCGCCAGCAGACAAGGACAGGGCTACGAGCAGTACTTC
TRBV7-3	many	TRBJ2-7	TRBD1	CASSSNRGRGEQYF	TGTGCCAGCAGCTCAAACAGGGGCCGGGGCGAGCAGTACTTC
TRBV3-1	many	TRBJ2-3	TRBD2	CASSRFPLAGGLGTVTDTQYF	TGTGCCAGCAGCCGGTTTCCCCTAGCGGGGGGGCTGGGTACCGTCACAGATACGCAGTATTTT
TRBV5-1	many	TRBJ1-2	TRBD1	CASSLETGAFGYTF	TGCGCCAGCAGCTTGGAGACAGGGGCTTTTGGCTACACCTTC
TRBV12-3/TRBV12-4	many	TRBJ1-1	NA	CASSPERTANTEAFF	TGTGCCAGCAGCCCCGAGCGGACGGCGAACACTGAAGCTTTCTTT
TRBV5-5	many	TRBJ2-1	TRBD2	CASSAFLGSSGTNEQFF	TGTGCCAGCAGCGCGTTCCTGGGGTCTAGCGGGACAAATGAGCAGTTCTTC
TRBV28	few	TRBJ2-4	NA	CASSKRVAKNIQYF	TGTGCCAGCTCGAAGCGGGTAGCCAAAAACATTCAGTACTTC
TRBV28	many	TRBJ1-4	NA	CASKAGSRGWIEKLFF	TGTGCCAGCAAGGCAGGATCCAGGGGATGGATTGAAAAACTGTTTTTT
TRBV7-6	many	TRBJ2-6	NA	CASSFPGSGANVLTF	TGTGCCAGCAGCTTCCCCGGATCTGGGGCCAACGTCCTGACTTTC
TRBV28	many	TRBJ1-1	NA	CASSFYQNTEAFF	TGTGCCAGCAGTTTCTATCAGAACACTGAAGCTTTCTTT
TRBV21-1	few	TRBJ1-1	NA	CASLQDLAEAFF	TGTGCCAGTCTACAGGATCTCGCTGAAGCTTTCTTT